Described below is a single TCR beta chain sequence and its context. The entry originates in a study of T cell changes during pregnancy in multiple sclerosis. The assay was immunoSEQ multiplex PCR, and TCRdb's table has in-frame clones only and misses some. The sample carries 70,000 to 85,000 clones, around 92% recorded once. Germline V gene sequence: CDR1 MNHNS, CDR2 SASEGT. The CDR3 has 12 amino acids. Trimming removed 5 bases from V and 9 bases from J, with 11 bases in between. The sequences come from peripheral blood, collected before pregnancy. The source of this sequence is a female donor with multiple sclerosis, enrolled in a pregnancy study. This sequence joins TRBV6-1 and TRBJ2-1, with D tentatively TRBD2 (6 bases). The CDR3, as DNA: TGTGCCAGCAGTATGACTAGTTTTGAGCAGTTCTTC. As protein: CASSMTSFEQFF.